Listed here are 13 T cell receptor beta chains from one sample, sequenced in a study of response to subunit inactivated influenza vaccine. TCRdb redid the calling of the RT-PCR reads with MiXCR, one entry per CDR3 protein. The sample lists 800,000 to 1,000,000 distinct CDR3 sequences, roughly 20% occurring once. This specimen was PBMCs from blood, taken around 5 days after vaccination. The source of these receptors is a man aged 50-59 years who received an inactivated influenza vaccine.

For the CDR3, the DNA is TGTGCCACCAGCGGAACACAGGGGTACGAGCAGTACTTC. This codes for CATSGTQGYEQYF. The chain combines TRBV15 with TRBJ2-7; 7 bases match TRBD1. The CDR3 spans 13 residues. In germline, CDR1 is LNHNV, CDR2 YYDKDF (reference sequence). V gave up 5 bases and J gave up 4 bases; unmatched junction bases: 5.

This clonotype was seen a few times. The V call is TRBV29-1, the J call TRBJ1-1; tentatively, D is TRBD1 (6 bases). In germline, CDR1 is SQVTM, CDR2 ANQGSEA. The V gene lost 5 bases and the J gene lost 4 bases, with 14 bases spanning the gap. The CDR3 runs to 13 residues. CDR3 sequence (DNA): TGCAGCGTTTCCGAGGGGGGACCCACTGAAGCTTTCTTT. It encodes CSVSEGGPTEAFF. The entire variable domain, with the rest obtained from reference TRBV29-1 and TRBJ1-1, is as follows: SAVISQKPSRDICQRGTSLTIQCQVDSQVTMMFWYRQQPGQSLTLIATANQGSEATYESGFVIDKFPISRPNLTFSTLTVSNMSPEDSSIYLCSVSEGGPTEAFFGQGTRLTVV.

The chain employs TRBV10-3 and TRBJ2-5; TRBD1 matches 12 bases. This CDR3 spans 15 amino acids. Unmatched junction bases numbered 8, after V lost 8 bases and J lost 4 bases. The germline V gene has CDR1 ENHRY and CDR2 SYGVKD. CDR3 DNA sequence: TGTGCCATCGCCCTGGGACAGGGGGCACGAGAGACCCAGTACTTC. It yields the protein CAIALGQGARETQYF.

The chain joins TRBV29-1 to TRBJ1-2, with 8 bases identical to TRBD1. V was pared by 4 bases and J by 2 bases, with 3 bases of the junction left unmatched. CDR3 length equals 13 residues. The germline V gene encodes CDR1 SQVTM and CDR2 ANQGSEA. The CDR3 loop reads CSVVGQENYGYTF. The CDR3 DNA follows: TGCAGCGTTGTGGGACAGGAAAACTATGGCTACACCTTC.

This clonotype came up a few times. V gene TRBV4-2 combines with J gene TRBJ2-3, with 7 bases lining up with TRBD2. The CDR3 runs 16 residues. CDR1 and CDR2 from the germline V gene are LGHNA and YNFKEQ. The ends lost 4 bases at V and 0 bases at J; junction bases unmatched: 7. CDR3 sequence reads: CASSPKTSSSTDTQYF. The CDR3 DNA follows: TGTGCCAGCAGCCCCAAGACTAGCTCGAGCACAGATACGCAGTATTTT.

This sequence joins TRBV5-6 and TRBJ2-1; D gene unclear. CDR3 size: 16 residues. Germline CDR1 is SGHDT and CDR2 is YYEEEE. Trimming pared 3 bases from V and 0 bases from J, leaving 13 bases between. This CDR3 is CASSYNLESSYNEQFF. The CDR3 coding sequence is TGTGCCAGCAGCTATAACCTAGAGAGCTCCTACAATGAGCAGTTCTTC.

This clonotype has just a few counts. The chain joins TRBV12-3 or TRBV12-4 to TRBJ2-2; D call uncertain. This CDR3 spans 15 amino acids. Deletions cut 3 bases from V and 3 bases from J, with 11 bases between. CDR3 nucleotides: TGTGCCAGCAGTTTTCGGAGCGTAGACACCGGGGAGCTGTTTTTT. It translates to CASSFRSVDTGELFF.

J is TRBJ2-5 and V is TRBV5-1; D remains unclear. Germline CDR1 reads SGHRS; CDR2 reads YFSETQ. Trimming pared 3 bases from V and 0 bases from J, leaving 12 bases between. The CDR3 is 15 amino acids. CDR3 protein: CASSWPSGNQETQYF. The CDR3 DNA follows: TGCGCCAGCAGCTGGCCATCCGGAAACCAAGAGACCCAGTACTTC.

In this sample, this clonotype turned up a few times. CDR3 sequence (DNA): TGTGCCACCAGCAGAGTACCCGGGACAACCACAGATACGCAGTATTTT. As protein: CATSRVPGTTTDTQYF. The V call is TRBV15, the J call TRBJ2-3, with D perhaps matching TRBD1 (6 bases). The ends were cut back, 1 base at V and 2 bases at J, with 13 bases in the middle. CDR3 length: 16 residues. CDR1 LNHNV and CDR2 YYDKDF come from the germline V gene (reference sequence).

This clonotype was counted a few times. The chain is built from TRBV12-3 or TRBV12-4 and TRBJ1-5; D remains unclear. CDR3 length: 15 residues. Trimming removed 3 bases from V and 10 bases from J, with 19 bases in between. CDR3 sequence: CASSLKGTEETPQHF. The DNA for the CDR3 is TGTGCCAGCAGTTTGAAGGGCACAGAGGAGACCCCCCAGCATTTT.

This clonotype has only a few counts. The V gene is TRBV24-1, the J gene TRBJ2-5; 9 nucleotides agree with TRBD2. J lost 4 bases, V lost 7 bases, and 3 bases had no gene match. This CDR3 contains 13 residues. Germline V gene data show CDR1 as KGHDR and CDR2 as SFDVKD. In DNA, the CDR3 is TGTGCCACCAGATCAGCGGGAGGAGAGACCCAGTACTTC. Translating it yields CATRSAGGETQYF.

This clonotype was seen a few times. The chain recombines TRBV11-1 with TRBJ2-2, with TRBD2 identical over 14 bases. V was pared by 5 bases and J by 5 bases, with 13 bases of the junction left unmatched. Germline V gives CDR1 SGHAT, CDR2 FQDESV (reference sequence). This CDR3 comprises 19 residues. The CDR3 DNA reads TGTGCCAGCAGCCACCGGACTAGCGGGGGGCGAGATCTAACCGGGGAGCTGTTTTTT. Translating gives CASSHRTSGGRDLTGELFF.

The sample holds a few counts of this clonotype. V and J are TRBV28 and TRBJ2-1; a weak D match, TRBD2 (6 bases). V was clipped by 8 bases and J by 6 bases, with 11 bases between them. In germline, CDR1 is MDHEN, CDR2 SYDVKM. The CDR3 consists of 12 residues. Written as DNA, the CDR3 is TGTGCCAGCCTGGGACTTCGCAATGAGCAGTTCTTC. It is translated as CASLGLRNEQFF.